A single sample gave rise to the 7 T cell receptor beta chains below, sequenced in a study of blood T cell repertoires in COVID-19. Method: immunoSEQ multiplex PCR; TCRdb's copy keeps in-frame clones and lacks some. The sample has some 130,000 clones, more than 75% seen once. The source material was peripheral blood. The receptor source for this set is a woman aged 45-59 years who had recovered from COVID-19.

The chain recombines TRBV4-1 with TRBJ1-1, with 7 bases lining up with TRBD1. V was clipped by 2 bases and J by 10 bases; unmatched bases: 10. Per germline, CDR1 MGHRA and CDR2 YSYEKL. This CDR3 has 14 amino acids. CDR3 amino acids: CASSQLRTQGGAFF. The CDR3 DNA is TGCGCCAGCAGCCAACTTAGAACCCAGGGGGGAGCTTTCTTT.

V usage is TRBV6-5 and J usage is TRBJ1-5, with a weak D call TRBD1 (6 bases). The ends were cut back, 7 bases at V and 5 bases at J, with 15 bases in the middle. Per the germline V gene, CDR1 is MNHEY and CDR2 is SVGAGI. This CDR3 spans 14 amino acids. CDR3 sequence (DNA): TGTGCCAGCAAACAGGGTGGTTCTTATCAGCCCCAGCATTTT. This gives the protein CASKQGGSYQPQHF.

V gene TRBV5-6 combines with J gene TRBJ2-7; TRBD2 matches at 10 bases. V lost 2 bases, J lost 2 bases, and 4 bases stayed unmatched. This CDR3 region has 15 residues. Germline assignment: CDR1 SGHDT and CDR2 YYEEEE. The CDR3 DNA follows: TGTGCCAGCAGCTTACTAGCGGGATTCGCCTACGAGCAGTACTTC. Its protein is CASSLLAGFAYEQYF.

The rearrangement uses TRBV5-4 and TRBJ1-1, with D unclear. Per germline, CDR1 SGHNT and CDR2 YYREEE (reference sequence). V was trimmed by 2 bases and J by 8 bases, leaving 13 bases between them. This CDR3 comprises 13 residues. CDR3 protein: CASSFTAKTEAFF. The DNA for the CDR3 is TGTGCCAGCAGCTTTACAGCCAAGACAGAAGCTTTCTTT.

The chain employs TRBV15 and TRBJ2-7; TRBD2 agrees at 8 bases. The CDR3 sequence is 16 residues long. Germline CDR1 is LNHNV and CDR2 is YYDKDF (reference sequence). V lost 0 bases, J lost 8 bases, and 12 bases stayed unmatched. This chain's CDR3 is CATSRDRSSGTHQQYF. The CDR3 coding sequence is TGTGCCACCAGCAGAGATCGTAGTAGCGGGACACATCAGCAGTACTTC. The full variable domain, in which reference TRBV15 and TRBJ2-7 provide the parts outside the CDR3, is DAMVIQNPRYQVTQFGKPVTLSCSQTLNHNVMYWYQQKSSQAPKLLFHYYDKDFNNEADTPDNFQSRRPNTSFCFLDIRSPGLGDTAMYLCATSRDRSSGTHQQYFGPGTRLTVT.

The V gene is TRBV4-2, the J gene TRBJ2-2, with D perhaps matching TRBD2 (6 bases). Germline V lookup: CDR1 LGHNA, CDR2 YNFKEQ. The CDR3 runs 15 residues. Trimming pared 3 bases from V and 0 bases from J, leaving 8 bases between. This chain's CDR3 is CASSQRDSNTGELFF. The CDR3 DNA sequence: TGTGCCAGCAGCCAGCGGGATTCGAACACCGGGGAGCTGTTTTTT.

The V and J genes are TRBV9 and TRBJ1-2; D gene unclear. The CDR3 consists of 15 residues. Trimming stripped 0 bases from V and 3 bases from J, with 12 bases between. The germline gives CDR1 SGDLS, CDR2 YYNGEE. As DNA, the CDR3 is TGTGCCAGCAGCGTAGCTGCCAGAACCGACTATGGCTACACCTTC. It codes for CASSVAARTDYGYTF.